One and the same sample provided the 28 T cell receptor beta chains below, sequenced in a study of blood T cell repertoires in COVID-19. The protocol was immunoSEQ multiplex PCR, while the TCRdb copy is restricted to in-frame clones and leaves out a portion. The sample records about 210,000 clones, more than 85% being singletons. Material: peripheral blood. The receptors originated from a man in his forties with acute or convalescent COVID-19.

The V and J genes are TRBV5-5 and TRBJ1-2, with a tentative D call TRBD1 (5 bases). The CDR3 consists of 13 residues. The germline CDR1 and CDR2 sequences are SGHKS and YYEKEE (reference sequence). Trimming shortened V by 2 bases and J by 5 bases, and 10 bases separated the two germline ends. In DNA form, the CDR3 reads TGTGCCAGCAGCTTTGGACAAGCTTATGGCTACACCTTC. Residues: CASSFGQAYGYTF.

The chain recombines TRBV28 with TRBJ2-1, with D perhaps TRBD2 (6 bases). Germline V gives CDR1 MDHEN, CDR2 SYDVKM. This CDR3 comprises 17 residues. Deletions cut 2 bases from V and 0 bases from J, with 14 bases between. The CDR3 here is CASSLDVVGSSYNEQFF. The CDR3 nucleotides read TGTGCCAGCAGTTTAGATGTGGTCGGGAGCTCCTACAATGAGCAGTTCTTC.

The chain combines TRBV6-5 with TRBJ2-3; tentatively, D is TRBD1 (6 bases). V was pared by 6 bases and J by 2 bases, with 12 bases between. The germline gives CDR1 MNHEY, CDR2 SVGAGI. The CDR3 runs to 14 residues. The CDR3 reads CASRPRQATDTQYF. CDR3 sequence (DNA): TGTGCCAGCAGACCCAGACAGGCCACAGATACGCAGTATTTT.

The J gene is TRBJ2-7, the V gene TRBV28; TRBD2 matches 12 bases. With V trimmed by 1 base and J by 3 bases, 7 bases remained unmatched. Germline loops: CDR1 MDHEN, CDR2 SYDVKM. This CDR3 contains 17 residues. The CDR3 region is CASSLSLRTSGNYEQYF. As DNA, the CDR3 is TGTGCCAGCAGTTTATCCCTAAGGACTAGCGGGAACTACGAGCAGTACTTC.

The chain links TRBV28 to TRBJ2-7, with D maybe TRBD1 (5 bases). The CDR3 totals 14 residues. Germline loops: CDR1 MDHEN, CDR2 SYDVKM. V was trimmed by 3 bases and J by 4 bases, leaving 13 bases between them. The DNA for the CDR3 is TGTGCCAGCAGTTTGATGCCAGGGAATTACGAGCAGTACTTC. This sequence encodes CASSLMPGNYEQYF.

The chain links TRBV5-1 to TRBJ1-2; TRBD1 aligns across 7 bases. Germline CDR1 is SGHRS and CDR2 is YFSETQ. J gave up 1 base and V 0 bases, and 3 bases lay outside the gene matches. The CDR3 runs 15 residues. CDR3 region: CASSLDRGVNYGYTF. DNA for the CDR3: TGCGCCAGCAGCTTGGACAGGGGCGTTAACTATGGCTACACCTTC.

V and J are TRBV30 and TRBJ2-1; 12 bases fit TRBD2. V shed 3 bases and J 8 bases; nucleotides not matched to a gene: 5. The germline V gene has CDR1 GTSNPN and CDR2 SVGIG (reference sequence). This CDR3 has 14 amino acids. The CDR3 protein is CAWRQGLAGHEQFF. CDR3 DNA: TGTGCCTGGAGGCAGGGACTAGCGGGCCATGAGCAGTTCTTC.

This chain joins TRBV19 and TRBJ2-2; the match to TRBD1 covers 9 bases. Germline V gene lookup returns CDR1 LNHDA and CDR2 SQIVND (reference sequence). J was trimmed by 1 base and V by 6 bases; bases with no gene match: 3. CDR3 length: 15 residues. CDR3 in amino acids: CASRRDRENTGELFF. The CDR3 DNA reads as TGTGCCAGTAGGAGGGACAGGGAGAACACCGGGGAGCTGTTTTTT.

This clone was observed once. The V and J genes are TRBV30 and TRBJ2-7; 10 bases are a match to TRBD2. J lost 2 bases, V lost 2 bases, and 12 bases had no gene match. The germline gives CDR1 GTSNPN, CDR2 SVGIG (reference sequence). The length of the CDR3 is 17 residues. As DNA, the CDR3 is TGTGCCTGGAGTCCGACCGCATTTAGCGGGAGGCCCTACGAGCAGTACTTC. Translation: CAWSPTAFSGRPYEQYF.

This clone was found a few times. The chain couples TRBV6-2 or TRBV6-3 to TRBJ1-1, with TRBD1 identical over 9 bases. The CDR3 loop spans 15 amino acids. Unmatched junction bases numbered 10, after V lost 5 bases and J lost 6 bases. Germline V gives CDR1 MNHEY, CDR2 SVGEGT. The CDR3 loop reads CASSPGDREASEAFF. The CDR3 coding sequence is TGTGCCAGCAGTCCGGGGGACAGGGAGGCATCTGAAGCTTTCTTT.

The CDR3: CASSPGRGSANEQFF. The CDR3, as DNA: TGTGCCAGCAGCCCAGGACGAGGGTCGGCCAATGAGCAGTTCTTC. V usage is TRBV11-3 and J usage is TRBJ2-1; maybe TRBD2 (5 bases). The germline CDR1 and CDR2 sequences are SGHNT and YENEEA. This CDR3 spans 15 amino acids. The germline V and J ends were trimmed by 5 bases and 6 bases, with 17 bases remaining between them.

Notes on this clone: One junction end disagrees with the germline gene, perhaps due to a read error. The chain links TRBV7-2 to TRBJ2-1; no firm D call. The V gene's germline CDR1 is SGHTA and CDR2 FQGNSA. The CDR3 is 14 residues long. The CDR3 DNA reads TGTGCCAGCAGCTTAAAGGAGCGATACACTGAGCAGTTCTTC. Encoded protein: CASSLKERYTEQFF.

The table lists this clone with a count of one. The CDR3 is CASSQGMEDSPLHF. CDR3 bases: TGTGCCAGCTCACAAGGGATGGAGGATTCACCCCTCCACTTT. The chain recombines TRBV18 with TRBJ1-6; D call uncertain. V was trimmed by 4 bases and J by 8 bases, leaving 12 bases between them. Looked up from germline, CDR1 is KGHSH and CDR2 is LQKENI. The CDR3 has 14 residues.

The chain couples TRBV4-1 to TRBJ2-7, with 7 bases that match TRBD2. Trimming cost V 4 bases and J 3 bases; bases outside gene matches: 18. CDR3 length equals 18 residues. Germline CDR1 reads MGHRA; CDR2 reads YSYEKL. The CDR3 DNA follows: TGCGCCAGCAGCCTCCTTAGCGGGTTCTGGGCCGGTCACTACGAGCAGTACTTC. Its protein is CASSLLSGFWAGHYEQYF.

The chain joins TRBV18 to TRBJ1-1; 9 bases fit TRBD1. Germline trimming cut 8 bases from V and 5 bases from J; bases unmatched to any gene: 6. Germline V gene sequence: CDR1 KGHSH, CDR2 LQKENI. The CDR3 contains 13 residues. The chain's CDR3 is CASHPDRGTEAFF. The CDR3, as DNA: TGTGCCAGCCATCCGGACAGGGGAACTGAAGCTTTCTTT.

There are a few counts of this clone. The chain combines TRBV6-6 with TRBJ2-7; 9 nucleotides align to TRBD1. The CDR3 totals 13 residues. With 5 bases clipped from V and 4 bases from J, the junction kept 3 bases outside the gene matches. Germline V gene data show CDR1 as MNHNY and CDR2 as SVGAGI (reference sequence). CDR3 nucleotide sequence: TGTGCCAGCAGTCGGGACAGGGAATACGAGCAGTACTTC. Amino acids: CASSRDREYEQYF.

This clone was observed a few times. The gene calls are TRBV11-2 and TRBJ2-1; D perhaps matches TRBD2 (6 bases). Trimming removed 0 bases at V and 9 bases at J, with 12 bases between. Germline V CDR1 and CDR2: SGHAT, FQNNGV. The CDR3 is 14 amino acids. The CDR3 sequence is CASSLEPGLREQFF. The CDR3 coding sequence is TGTGCCAGCAGCTTAGAGCCGGGACTTCGTGAGCAGTTCTTC.

The V and J genes are TRBV24-1 and TRBJ1-2; no clear D. This CDR3 contains 16 residues. Germline V gene sequence: CDR1 KGHDR, CDR2 SFDVKD. V was clipped by 7 bases and J by 8 bases, with 25 bases between them. CDR3 sequence (DNA): TGTGCCACCAGCCCCCGGACTTTGGGGAAGGAAGACGGCTACACCTTC. This translates into CATSPRTLGKEDGYTF.

This chain connects TRBV30 to TRBJ2-5; 7 bases are a match to TRBD1. Germline V gives CDR1 GTSNPN, CDR2 SVGIG (reference sequence). The CDR3 sequence is 16 residues long. V lost 3 bases and J lost 3; bases outside the gene matches: 13. The CDR3 DNA follows: TGTGCCTGGAGCCAATCCCCATTGACAGGGAAAGAGACCCAGTACTTC. It encodes CAWSQSPLTGKETQYF.

This clone was seen a single time. This chain joins TRBV5-4 and TRBJ1-2; TRBD1 aligns across 11 bases. This CDR3 spans 17 amino acids. Germline CDR1 and CDR2: SGHNT and YYREEE (reference sequence). The V segment lost 0 bases and the J segment 3 bases; nucleotides outside the gene matches: 7. CDR3 protein: CASSLAGTGGPDYGYTF. The DNA of the CDR3 is TGTGCCAGCAGCTTGGCTGGGACAGGGGGGCCGGACTATGGCTACACCTTC.

This clone has just one count. V usage is TRBV6-5 and J usage is TRBJ1-4; no firm D call. The CDR3 totals 15 residues. V lost 6 bases, J lost 0 bases, and 11 bases lay in between. The germline gives CDR1 MNHEY, CDR2 SVGAGI. CDR3 DNA: TGTGCCAGCAGCCGACACCGTGCAACTAATGAAAAACTGTTTTTT. As protein: CASSRHRATNEKLFF.

The chain joins TRBV4-3 to TRBJ1-2; a weak D match, TRBD1 (5 bases). This CDR3 has 15 amino acids. Germline assignment: CDR1 LGHNA and CDR2 YSLEER. V lost 2 bases to trimming and J lost 2 bases, with 12 bases between them. The CDR3 DNA reads TGCGCCAGCAGCCAACTCTCAGGGCAGAACTATGGCTACACCTTC. Residues: CASSQLSGQNYGYTF.

This chain uses TRBV3-1 (or the pseudogene TRBV3-2) with TRBJ2-2; TRBD2 matches at 16 bases. The CDR3 is 20 amino acids. Trimming at V came to 2 bases and at J to 5 bases, leaving 11 bases not matched to a gene. Per germline, CDR1 LGHDT and CDR2 YNNKEL (reference sequence). The CDR3 nucleotides are TGTGCCAGCAGCCAAATTACCGGGACTAGCGGGAGGGCCGGGACCGGGGAGCTGTTTTTT. Amino acid sequence: CASSQITGTSGRAGTGELFF.

J is TRBJ2-2 and V is TRBV10-1; TRBD2 agrees at 11 bases. The CDR3 extends over 19 amino acids. V lost 7 bases to trimming and J lost 7 bases; unmatched junction nucleotides: 20. The V gene's germline CDR1 is WNHNN and CDR2 SYGVQD (reference sequence). The CDR3 spells CASTTSPTSGIKMGGELFF. CDR3 DNA sequence: TGCGCCAGCACCACATCACCGACTAGCGGGATAAAAATGGGCGGGGAGCTGTTTTTT.

The chain links TRBV28 to TRBJ2-7; perhaps TRBD2 as D (5 bases). Germline CDR1 MDHEN, CDR2 SYDVKM. This CDR3 contains 15 residues. The V end was cut by 6 bases, the J end by 3 bases, with 18 bases between. In DNA, the CDR3 is TGTGCCAGCAGATACCACGGCGGAACTAGCTACGAGCAGTACTTC. It codes for CASRYHGGTSYEQYF.

The sample holds one count of this clone. This chain links TRBV11-3 with TRBJ2-1; perhaps TRBD2 as D (6 bases). Trimming took 3 bases from V and 4 from J, leaving 7 bases between them. Germline values: CDR1 SGHNT, CDR2 YENEEA. The CDR3 covers 13 residues. For the CDR3, the DNA is TGTGCCAGCAGCTTGGGACTTTACAATGAGCAGTTCTTC. Amino acid sequence: CASSLGLYNEQFF.

The rearrangement uses TRBV6-2 or TRBV6-3 and TRBJ2-7; TRBD2 aligns across 8 bases. Trimming at V came to 2 bases and at J to 2 bases, leaving 5 bases not matched to a gene. CDR1 MNHEY and CDR2 SVGEGT come from the germline V gene. There are 15 residues in the CDR3. CDR3 sequence: CASSYGLAGAYEQYF. The CDR3 DNA reads TGTGCCAGCAGTTACGGACTAGCAGGGGCCTACGAGCAGTACTTC.

The rearrangement links TRBV7-2 to TRBJ2-7; 10 bases are shared with TRBD1. Trimming cost V 2 bases and J 2 bases; bases outside gene matches: 3. This CDR3 contains 15 residues. Germline-derived CDR1 and CDR2 are SGHTA and FQGNSA. CDR3 protein: CASSLSGQGAYEQYF. DNA for the CDR3: TGTGCCAGCAGCTTATCCGGACAGGGGGCCTACGAGCAGTACTTC.